The 22 T cell receptor beta chains given below trace back to one sample, sequenced in a study of Tregs in tolerant kidney transplant recipients. Clones were read by immunoSEQ multiplex PCR, and TCRdb kept only the in-frame ones, dropping some. This sample carries 110,000 or so clones, about 90% of them seen once, and the ten largest clones take approximately 0.6%. The sample comprised CD4+ T cells from blood. The source is a human donor in good health.

This rearrangement joins TRBV19 to TRBJ2-7; TRBD2 is a possible D gene (6 bases). Between the trimmed V and J ends, which lost 3 bases and 0 bases, there was a span of 15 bases. Germline V gene sequence: CDR1 LNHDA, CDR2 SQIVND (reference sequence). There are 16 residues in the CDR3. CDR3 amino acids: CASSILLAMSSYEQYF. CDR3 nucleotides: TGTGCCAGTAGTATCTTGCTAGCGATGAGCTCCTACGAGCAGTACTTC.

The chain employs TRBV7-5 and TRBJ2-7. TRBV7-5 corresponds to a pseudogene. The CDR3 has 14 amino acids. Here the CDR3 reads CARSLSGRGGEQYF. The CDR3 DNA reads TGTGCCAGAAGCTTATCTGGCAGGGGAGGCGAGCAGTACTTC.

The V gene is TRBV19, the J gene TRBJ1-2, with 10 bases aligning to TRBD1. Germline trimming cut 4 bases from V and 7 bases from J; bases unmatched to any gene: 9. This CDR3 spans 15 amino acids. CDR1 LNHDA and CDR2 SQIVND come from the germline V gene (reference sequence). DNA of the CDR3: TGTGCCAGTAGTAGGACGGGACAGGGGAGGCCTGGCTACACCTTC. Translating gives CASSRTGQGRPGYTF.

This clone was counted between two and nine times. The chain carries TRBV5-5 and TRBJ2-7; no firm D call. CDR1 and CDR2 (germline): SGHKS, YYEKEE (reference sequence). This CDR3 comprises 15 residues. V lost 1 base and J 9 bases, leaving 20 bases between the germline ends. The CDR3 region is CASSLQRNPGVMQYF. The CDR3 DNA reads TGTGCCAGCAGCTTGCAGAGGAACCCAGGTGTGATGCAGTACTTC.

This chain links TRBV6-6 with TRBJ2-3; D possibly corresponds to TRBD1 (6 bases). Trimming took off 6 bases at V and 1 base at J, with 17 bases between the two ends. Looked up from germline, CDR1 is MNHNY and CDR2 is SVGAGI (reference sequence). The CDR3 contains 16 residues. CDR3 region: CASSLGQGIGTDTQYF. CDR3 nucleotides: TGTGCCAGCAGCCTGGGGCAGGGGATAGGCACAGATACGCAGTATTTT.

In this sample, this clone turned up once. DNA of the CDR3: TGTGCCAGCAGGGGACAGGGGCCTGAAGCTTTCTTT. Protein: CASRGQGPEAFF. The chain combines TRBV2 with TRBJ1-1, with 10 bases identical to TRBD1. The CDR3 length is 12 residues. V was pared by 6 bases and J by 6 bases, with 1 base of the junction left unmatched. Germline V CDR1 and CDR2: SNHLY, FYNNEI.

The rearrangement uses TRBV4-2 and TRBJ2-3; 11 bases line up with TRBD2. Germline trimming cut 4 bases from V and 4 bases from J; bases unmatched to any gene: 13. Germline V gene data show CDR1 as LGHNA and CDR2 as YNFKEQ. The length of the CDR3 is 18 residues. The chain's CDR3 is CASSRKGLAEEVADTQYF. The CDR3 coding sequence is TGTGCCAGCAGCCGAAAGGGACTAGCGGAAGAGGTGGCAGATACGCAGTATTTT.

V is TRBV7-8 and J is TRBJ2-1; TRBD1 is a possible D gene (6 bases). V was shortened by 1 base and J by 4 bases, with 11 bases between the two germline ends. CDR1 and CDR2 (germline): SGHVS, FQNEAQ. This CDR3 has 15 amino acids. CDR3 DNA: TGTGCCAGCAGCTTAGGAGGGGACATATACAATGAGCAGTTCTTC. Its translation is CASSLGGDIYNEQFF.

The chain recombines TRBV7-6 with TRBJ2-3; the D call may be TRBD1 or TRBD2 (6 bases each). Trimming left V 0 bases short and J 1 base short, with 11 bases between. This CDR3 comprises 16 residues. CDR1 and CDR2 (germline): SGHVS, FNYEAQ. As DNA, the CDR3 is TGTGCCAGCAGCTTAGCGGGGGGCACACGCACAGATACGCAGTATTTT. It specifies CASSLAGGTRTDTQYF.

The chain couples TRBV18 to TRBJ1-4, with D tentatively TRBD1 (6 bases). This CDR3 spans 16 amino acids. The V gene lost 0 bases and the J gene lost 5 bases, with 13 bases spanning the gap. Germline V gene sequence: CDR1 KGHSH, CDR2 LQKENI. The CDR3 is CASSPPGQKRNEKLFF. The CDR3 region has the DNA TGTGCCAGCTCACCACCAGGACAGAAGAGAAATGAAAAACTGTTTTTT.

The V and J genes are TRBV27 and TRBJ2-1; 7 bases agree with TRBD2. The CDR3 loop spans 16 amino acids. The V segment lost 7 bases and the J segment 0 bases; nucleotides outside the gene matches: 9. In germline, CDR1 is MNHEY, CDR2 SMNVEV (reference sequence). CDR3 nucleotide sequence: TGTGCCAGCACGTCCCTTAGCGGGCGCTCCTACAATGAGCAGTTCTTC. It is translated as CASTSLSGRSYNEQFF.

This chain uses TRBV5-1 with TRBJ2-1, with 9 positions matching TRBD2. The V gene's germline CDR1 is SGHRS and CDR2 YFSETQ. J gave up 7 bases and V 6 bases, and 11 bases lay outside the gene matches. This CDR3 has 15 residues. Here the CDR3 DNA reads TGCGCCAGCACCCTAGCGGGAATGGTTAGGAATGAGCAGTTCTTC. It is translated as CASTLAGMVRNEQFF.

This rearrangement joins TRBV18 to TRBJ1-1; unclear D gene. The V gene lost 5 bases and the J gene lost 11 bases, with 24 bases spanning the gap. The CDR3 has 15 amino acids. In germline, CDR1 is KGHSH, CDR2 LQKENI. The CDR3 here is CASSAPGHKGSRAFF. The CDR3 DNA follows: TGTGCCAGCTCAGCCCCGGGCCACAAGGGCTCGAGGGCTTTCTTT.

The chain is built from TRBV6-6 and TRBJ1-2; D uncertain. The length of the CDR3 is 13 residues. Germline V gene sequence: CDR1 MNHNY, CDR2 SVGAGI (reference sequence). Deletions cut 2 bases from V and 2 bases from J, with 6 bases between. CDR3 sequence (DNA): TGTGCCAGCAGTTACAGGCAGAACTATGGCTACACCTTC. This codes for CASSYRQNYGYTF.

The chain recombines TRBV5-1 with TRBJ1-1; D remains unclear. CDR3 size: 11 residues. The ends were cut back, 6 bases at V and 3 bases at J, with 6 bases in the middle. The germline V gene has CDR1 SGHRS and CDR2 YFSETQ. The CDR3, as DNA: TGCGCCAGCACAGATTACACTGAAGCTTTCTTT. Amino acid sequence: CASTDYTEAFF.

The chain has TRBV9 and TRBJ1-2; D unclear. The CDR3 is 12 amino acids. Between the trimmed V and J ends, which lost 0 bases and 7 bases, there was a span of 7 bases. In germline, CDR1 is SGDLS, CDR2 YYNGEE. CDR3 in DNA: TGTGCCAGCAGCGTAGCTCAGGCTGGCTACACCTTC. Amino acid sequence: CASSVAQAGYTF.

This chain links TRBV6-1 with TRBJ2-7; D call uncertain. From germline, CDR1 is MNHNS and CDR2 SASEGT. Trimming took off 1 base at V and 3 bases at J, with 10 bases between the two ends. This CDR3 region has 14 residues. The DNA for the CDR3 is TGTGCCAGCAGTGAAGGTCCGAATGGCTACGAGCAGTACTTC. Its protein is CASSEGPNGYEQYF.

The chain uses TRBV6-4 and TRBJ2-1; 14 bases are shared with TRBD2. This CDR3 has 15 residues. J lost 6 bases, V lost 8 bases, and 6 bases had no gene match. Germline-derived CDR1 and CDR2 are MRHNA and SNTAGT. The CDR3 here is CASARLAGGPNEQFF. In nucleotides, the CDR3 is TGTGCCAGCGCCCGACTAGCGGGAGGGCCCAATGAGCAGTTCTTC.

The chain combines TRBV10-3 with TRBJ2-3; TRBD2 might be the D (5 bases). The CDR3 is 14 amino acids. CDR1 and CDR2 from the germline V gene are ENHRY and SYGVKD. Trimming pared 6 bases from V and 0 bases from J, leaving 10 bases between. The CDR3 loop reads CAIRLGPSTDTQYF. The CDR3 DNA sequence: TGTGCCATCAGACTAGGCCCGAGCACAGATACGCAGTATTTT.

J is TRBJ1-5 and V is TRBV19; D call uncertain. The V gene's germline CDR1 is LNHDA and CDR2 SQIVND (reference sequence). CDR3 length equals 17 residues. Trimming took 3 bases from V and 2 from J, leaving 17 bases between them. The CDR3 region has the DNA TGTGCCAGTAGTATTGGCTTTCCAAACACGGGCAATCAGCCCCAGCATTTT. Amino acids: CASSIGFPNTGNQPQHF.

This chain connects TRBV4-2 to TRBJ1-1; D not certain. CDR1 is LGHNA, CDR2 YNFKEQ, per germline. CDR3 length: 13 amino acids. V was trimmed by 9 bases and J by 1 base, leaving 12 bases between them. CDR3 protein: CASRPLGNTEAFF. In nucleotides, the CDR3 is TGTGCCAGTCGGCCGTTGGGGAACACTGAAGCTTTCTTT.

This chain connects TRBV5-8 to TRBJ2-7; possible D gene TRBD1, 6 bases. V was cut by 4 bases and J by 6 bases, with 14 bases left in between. The CDR3 extends over 13 amino acids. Germline CDR1 and CDR2: SGHTS and YDEGEE. The CDR3 nucleotides read TGTGCCAGCAGCCTGGGGACACGGGGCGAGCAGTACTTC. This codes for CASSLGTRGEQYF.